This TCR beta chain comes out of a study of cytomegalovirus exposure and HLA in healthy donors (dated by TCRdb to the late 2010s). Context from the whole study: An earlier analysis of fewer than 750 of the donors reported about 300 Gb of sequence data and 90 million to 120 million unique TCR beta sequences obtained from roughly 170 million T cells. Alongside the repertoire data, information on donor age, sex, ethnicity and CMV serostatus was compiled. In a later analysis, previously published TCR beta repertoires from fewer than 750 donors were re-analyzed and high-resolution HLA genotyping was added so that TCR occurrence patterns could be studied. Every repertoire in the discovery cohort had been generated on one and the same sequencing platform. In the later analysis, no new phenotypic data were used to find candidate immune exposures; instead, reliance was placed on TCR beta sequences and their occurrence across donors. Among the roughly 380 genotyped donors, around 79% belonged to the genetic ancestry cluster associated with self-reported Caucasian donors. A separate validation cohort of roughly 130 different subjects was used in addition to the roughly 670-subject first cohort. To decide whether each TCR beta V gene segment behaved as functional or pseudogenic, an earlier analysis of approximately 600 of the donors relied on high-throughput TCR beta sequencing. The number of donors typed differed by locus, with roughly 629-640 for A, B, C, DRB1 and DQB1, around 500 for DQA1, 600 to 610 for DPA1, and about 450 for DPB1. Among 300 to 500 genotyped donors of the cohort, an average of about 240,000 unique TCR beta nucleotide sequences was sequenced per donor, of which about 19% were non-productive. About 300 gigabases of sequencing data and approximately 85 million unique TCR sequences were included in an early release covering roughly 600 HLA-typed donors. HLA typing covered class I and class II loci at four-digit resolution. In a later genetic analysis, genome-wide SNP genotypes for about three fifths of the 666 donors were used, and that subset was treated as a discovery cohort. Four to six DR-DQ haplotypes were handled as single units for association and clustering, since linkage in the cohort was strong. The study profiled the T cell repertoires of hundreds of subjects by immunosequencing and related them to cytomegalovirus serostatus. High-throughput TCR immunosequencing, statistical association of individual TCRs with disease status, and machine learning were combined to predict cytomegalovirus infection status. The aim of the study was to test whether cataloging public T cell receptors could identify signatures of past pathogen exposure.

The cohort was made up of approximately 700 healthy bone marrow donors. At the time of sampling, all cohort members were nominally healthy, though unrecorded immune exposures were likely present. The donor was CMV seronegative and belonged to the group of 320 or so seronegative cohort members. A peripheral blood sample was provided by each donor, and peripheral blood mononuclear cells were used for TCR beta sequencing. The Qiagen DNeasy Blood Extraction Kit was used to extract genomic DNA from the blood cell samples. Study-level results and caveats: A further reported finding was that TCR beta sequences accurately predicted the HLA-A and HLA-B alleles for most subjects in the first cohort. This cohort had only TCR beta chains sequenced, and the lack of alpha or paired-chain data limited which features could be detected. In a later analysis, HLA-associated TCR beta chains were found to be more clonally expanded and to have lower generation probabilities than equally common non-associated chains. In an earlier analysis of more than 500 of the donors, most TCR beta V segments appeared in productive rearrangements about 87% or about 30% of the time, broadly matching IMGT annotations. The sequencing pipeline was judged likely to have produced a cluster of highly shared sequence variants as a technical artifact. In a later analysis, the rate of TCR association differed among HLA loci, with DRB1 alleles having the most associated TCRs and HLA-C alleles having the fewest. A later genetic analysis reported fewer N-insertions in productive TCRs among donors in an Asian-associated ancestry cluster than the approximately 700-donor mean. In a later genetic analysis, a missense DCLRE1C variant was associated with V-gene and J-gene trimming of TCR beta chains, and the association was replicated in an independent cohort. The 87-base-pair reads could not distinguish some IMGT-functional V segments, including TRBV6-2 and TRBV6-3, so those segments were excluded. Because counts were too low, roughly 16 rarely observed V segments, including chromosome 9 orphons, were excluded from the earlier analysis of several hundred of the donors. Correlated functional status among segregating V segments might reflect linkage disequilibrium, but an unknown experimental factor could not be ruled out. When HLA alleles, especially DR and DQ, strongly co-occurred, attributing TCR associations to individual alleles was difficult. Sequencing depth was assumed to be roughly uniform across donors in the presence/absence analyses, though that assumption may not hold. The study listed 164 TCR beta chains as associated with cytomegalovirus. A later analysis reported that several top co-occurrence clusters appeared linked to parvovirus B19, influenza, CMV and Epstein-Barr virus. According to a later analysis, most CMV-associated TCR beta chains appeared to be HLA-restricted, and the HLA associations seemed to be driven largely by CMV exposure. In both the original and validation cohorts, the classifier was reported to diagnose cytomegalovirus status with high specificity and sensitivity. HLA typing was unavailable for some donors at each locus, so association tests used only the typed subset. Three of the identified cytomegalovirus-associated TCR beta chains were confirmed in vitro to be specific for cytomegalovirus antigens. According to the authors, the approach could potentially be generalized to other disease states and immunological phenotypes. Immune exposure information for the cohort was limited to CMV serostatus. Most TCR sequences were observed very rarely across donors, whereas some public TCRs were present in many individuals. A later analysis associated about 18,000 TCR beta sequences with specific HLA alleles at a false discovery rate of 0.05.

The germline V gene (reference sequence) supplies CDR1 LNHDA and CDR2 SQIVND. V is cut back by 7 bases and J by 5 bases, with 7 bases in the junction unmatched. The CDR3 contains 14 residues, cysteine and phenylalanine counted. Here the CDR3 DNA is all that survives: 42 bases in frame from base 1. Libraries were prepared through the immunoSEQ multiplex PCR assay. A mixture of 60 forward primers for TCR Vbeta segments and 13 reverse primers for TCR Jbeta segments was used in the multiplex PCR. A multiplex PCR assay on genomic DNA amplified the CDR3 region of rearranged TCR beta genes. The amplified TCR beta libraries were sequenced on the Illumina HiSeq System as 87-base-pair reads. Per the authors' processing: A later analysis tallied 75 million to 95 million unique TCR beta chains across the 666 repertoires, and around 9.9 million of those chains were shared by two or more donors. Raw reads were error-corrected and collapsed into unique sequences with a nearest-neighbor algorithm that merged closely related sequences to remove PCR and sequencing errors. Alignment of CDR3 sequences to IMGT reference sequences was used to assign V, D and J gene segments. For a sequence to be retained, a match of at least six nucleotides to both a V gene segment and a J gene segment was required. A rearrangement counted as productive if the CDR3 had no stop codons and remained in frame with V and J, and every other rearrangement counted as non-productive. Following IMGT convention, CDR3 was defined as the stretch from the second conserved V-encoded cysteine up to the conserved J-encoded phenylalanine. Sequences without an unambiguous match to a single V gene segment were excluded from the earlier analysis of about 630 of the donors. An earlier analysis of 550 to 650 of the donors classified V segments as functional when productive rearrangements were above 56.7% and as segregating when the standard deviation between donors was above 5%. A statistical classification framework was built for diagnosing cytomegalovirus status from the catalog of TCR beta chain sequences. A later analysis assigned V and J genes by comparing TCR nucleotide sequences with IMGT/GENE-DB human TR gene sequences. A later analysis assigned CDR3 sequences and most-parsimonious VDJ recombination scenarios with the TCRdist pipeline. A later analysis defined each TCR beta chain by its CDR3 amino acid sequence plus V-gene family, and excluded reads lacking a unique V-gene family. In a later analysis, 500 to 650 highly shared, low-generation-probability nucleotide sequences were removed to address suspected cross-contamination and a sequencing artifact. A later analysis calculated a clonal expansion index for each public chain from normalized within-repertoire ranks of inferred template counts. Generation probabilities in a later analysis came from a VDJ recombination model fitted to out-of-frame rearrangements, and those results were checked against IGoR. A later analysis scored TCR-TCR, TCR-HLA and TCR-CMV co-occurrence with hypergeometric tests, applying a repertoire-size bias correction to TCR pairs. To estimate false discovery rates, a later analysis permuted the HLA or CMV assignments 20 times. A later analysis grouped co-occurring TCRs with DBSCAN, adding TCRdist sequence similarity when clustering within HLA-allele-positive subsets. Repertoires with fewer than 30,000 or more than 120,000 public chains, plus five repertoires with anomalous nucleotide sharing, were excluded from co-occurrence clustering. The table comes from immuneACCESS by way of TCRdb, which keeps in-frame sequences with V and J called. Part of the clones is missing from these tables; in studies checked, under half for an unresolved V gene and the rest for unknown reasons. V, J and clone size were drawn from that table, and D and trimming were deduced from the DNA. This sample lists some 130,000 clones; around 75% were detected once. The leading ten clones occupy 2.5% to 3.5% of the sample.

The sample holds a few counts of this clone. Its antigen is still unknown. The sample holds no much larger clone one base away, and base qualities are not on file. This chain is built from TRBV19 and TRBJ2-2; 7 bases in the middle match TRBD1. The sample was PBMCs. The sequence came from a man aged 40-49 years in good health and CMV-seronegative. CDR3 protein: CASNYGTVTGELFF. In nucleotide form, the sequence is TGTGCCAGTAATTACGGGACAGTAACCGGGGAGCTGTTTTTT.